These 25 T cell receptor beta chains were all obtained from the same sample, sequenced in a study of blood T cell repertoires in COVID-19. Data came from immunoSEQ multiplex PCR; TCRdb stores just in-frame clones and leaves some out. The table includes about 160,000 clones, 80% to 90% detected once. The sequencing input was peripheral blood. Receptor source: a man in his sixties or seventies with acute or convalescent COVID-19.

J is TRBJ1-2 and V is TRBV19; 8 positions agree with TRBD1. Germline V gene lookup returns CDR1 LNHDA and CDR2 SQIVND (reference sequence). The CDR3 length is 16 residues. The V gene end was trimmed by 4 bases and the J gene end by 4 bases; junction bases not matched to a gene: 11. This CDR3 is CASSTVTGAESYGYTF. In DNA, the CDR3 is TGTGCCAGTAGTACCGTGACAGGGGCGGAATCCTATGGCTACACCTTC.

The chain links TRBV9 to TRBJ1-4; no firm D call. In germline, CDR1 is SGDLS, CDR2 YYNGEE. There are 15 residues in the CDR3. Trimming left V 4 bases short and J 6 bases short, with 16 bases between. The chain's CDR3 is CASSKPQTGDEKLFF. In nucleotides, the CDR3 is TGTGCCAGCAGCAAACCTCAGACTGGAGATGAAAAACTGTTTTTT.

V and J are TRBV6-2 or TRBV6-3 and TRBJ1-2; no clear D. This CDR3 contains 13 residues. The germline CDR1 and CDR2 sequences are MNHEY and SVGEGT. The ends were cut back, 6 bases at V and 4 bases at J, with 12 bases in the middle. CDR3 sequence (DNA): TGTGCCAGCAGCTTCCTCCCGGGCTATGGCTACACCTTC. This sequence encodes CASSFLPGYGYTF.

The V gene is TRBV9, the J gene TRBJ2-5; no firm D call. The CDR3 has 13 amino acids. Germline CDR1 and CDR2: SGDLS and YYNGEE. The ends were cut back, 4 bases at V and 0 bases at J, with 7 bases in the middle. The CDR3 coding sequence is TGTGCCAGCAGCTTGAGTTACCAAGAGACCCAGTACTTC. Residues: CASSLSYQETQYF.

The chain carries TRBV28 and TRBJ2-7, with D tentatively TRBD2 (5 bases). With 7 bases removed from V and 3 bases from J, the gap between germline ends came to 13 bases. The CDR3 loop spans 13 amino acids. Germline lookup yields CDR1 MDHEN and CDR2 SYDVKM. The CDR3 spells CASKAGGNYEQYF. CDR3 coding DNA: TGTGCCAGCAAGGCGGGTGGAAACTACGAGCAGTACTTC. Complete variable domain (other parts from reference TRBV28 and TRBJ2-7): DVKVTQSSRYLVKRTGEKVFLECVQDMDHENMFWYRQDPGLGLRLIYFSYDVKMKEKGDIPEGYSVSREKKERFSLILESASTNQTSMYLCASKAGGNYEQYFGPGTRLTVT.

The CDR3 is CASSLAVRQGASNQPQHF. The CDR3 region has the DNA TGTGCCAGCAGCTTAGCCGTAAGACAGGGGGCCAGCAATCAGCCCCAGCATTTT. The chain is built from TRBV7-8 and TRBJ1-5; 10 nucleotides match TRBD1. The CDR3 is 18 residues long. Germline CDR1 and CDR2: SGHVS and FQNEAQ. Trimming at V came to 0 bases and at J to 1 base, leaving 6 bases not matched to a gene.

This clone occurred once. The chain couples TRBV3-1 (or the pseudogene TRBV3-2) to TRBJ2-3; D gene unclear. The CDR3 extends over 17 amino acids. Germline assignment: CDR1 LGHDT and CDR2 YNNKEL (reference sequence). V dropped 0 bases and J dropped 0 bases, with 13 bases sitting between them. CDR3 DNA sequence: TGTGCCAGCAGCCAAGATGGCCGCAGGTGTAGCACAGATACGCAGTATTTT. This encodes CASSQDGRRCSTDTQYF.

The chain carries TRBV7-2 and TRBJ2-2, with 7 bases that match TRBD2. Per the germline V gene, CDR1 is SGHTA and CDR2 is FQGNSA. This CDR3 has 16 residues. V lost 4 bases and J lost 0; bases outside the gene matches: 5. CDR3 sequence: CASSSIAGSNTGELFF. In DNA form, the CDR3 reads TGTGCCAGCAGCTCAATAGCGGGCTCGAACACCGGGGAGCTGTTTTTT.

CDR3 region: CASSSGLAGEDEQFF. As DNA, the CDR3 is TGTGCCAGCAGCTCGGGACTAGCGGGAGAGGATGAGCAGTTCTTC. This sequence joins TRBV11-3 and TRBJ2-1, with 14 positions matching TRBD2. The V and J ends lost 4 bases and 8 bases, in that order; junction bases with no gene match: 4. This CDR3 has 15 amino acids. From germline, CDR1 is SGHNT and CDR2 YENEEA.

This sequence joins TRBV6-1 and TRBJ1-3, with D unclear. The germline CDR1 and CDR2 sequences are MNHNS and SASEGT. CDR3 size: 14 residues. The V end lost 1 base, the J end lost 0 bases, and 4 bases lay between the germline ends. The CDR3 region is CASSEEASGNTIYF. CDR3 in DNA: TGTGCCAGCAGTGAAGAAGCCTCTGGAAACACCATATATTTT.

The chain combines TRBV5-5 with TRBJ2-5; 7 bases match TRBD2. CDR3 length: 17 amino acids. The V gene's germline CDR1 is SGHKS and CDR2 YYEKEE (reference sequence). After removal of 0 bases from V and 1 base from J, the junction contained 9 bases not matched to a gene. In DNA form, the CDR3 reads TGTGCCAGCAGCTTGGGTGCTAGCGGTGGCCCCCAAGAGACCCAGTACTTC. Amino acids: CASSLGASGGPQETQYF.

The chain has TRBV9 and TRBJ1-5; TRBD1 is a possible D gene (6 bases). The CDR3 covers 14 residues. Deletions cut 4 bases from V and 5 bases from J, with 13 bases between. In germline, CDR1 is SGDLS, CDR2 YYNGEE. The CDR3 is CASSRGGKDQPQHF. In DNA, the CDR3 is TGTGCCAGCAGCCGAGGGGGAAAGGATCAGCCCCAGCATTTT.

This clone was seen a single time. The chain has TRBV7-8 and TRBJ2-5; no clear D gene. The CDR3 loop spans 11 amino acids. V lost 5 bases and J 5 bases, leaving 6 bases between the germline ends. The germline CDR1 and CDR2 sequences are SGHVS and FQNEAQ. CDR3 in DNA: TGTGCCAGCAGCGAGAGGGAGACCCAGTACTTC. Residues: CASSERETQYF.

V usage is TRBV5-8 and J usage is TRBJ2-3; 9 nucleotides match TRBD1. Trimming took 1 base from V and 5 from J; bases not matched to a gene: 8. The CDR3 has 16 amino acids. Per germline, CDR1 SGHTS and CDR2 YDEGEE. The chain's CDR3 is CASSLSLRTGEDTQYF. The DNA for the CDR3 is TGTGCCAGCAGCTTGAGTCTAAGGACAGGGGAAGATACGCAGTATTTT.

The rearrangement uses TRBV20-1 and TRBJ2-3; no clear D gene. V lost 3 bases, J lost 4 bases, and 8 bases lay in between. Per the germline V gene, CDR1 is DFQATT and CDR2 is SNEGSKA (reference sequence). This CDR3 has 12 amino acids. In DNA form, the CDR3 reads TGCAGTGCTAGTGACTTTGCAGATACGCAGTATTTT. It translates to CSASDFADTQYF.

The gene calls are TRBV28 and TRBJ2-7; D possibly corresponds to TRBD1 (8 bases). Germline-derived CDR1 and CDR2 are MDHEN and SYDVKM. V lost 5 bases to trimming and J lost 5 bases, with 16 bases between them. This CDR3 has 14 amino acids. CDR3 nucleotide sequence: TGTGCCAGCAGTATAGGACAGGGAGGGGACGAGCAGTACTTC. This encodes CASSIGQGGDEQYF.

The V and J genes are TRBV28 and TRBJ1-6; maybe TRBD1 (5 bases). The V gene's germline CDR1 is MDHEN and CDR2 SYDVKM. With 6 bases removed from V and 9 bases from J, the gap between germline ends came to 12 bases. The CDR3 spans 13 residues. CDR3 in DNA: TGTGCCAGCAGCTGGGACTTTGGTTCACCCCTCCACTTT. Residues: CASSWDFGSPLHF.

CDR3 loop: CASSYGAAFTDTQYF. Here the CDR3 DNA reads TGTGCCAGCAGTTATGGGGCTGCGTTCACAGATACGCAGTATTTT. The chain is built from TRBV6-2 or TRBV6-3 and TRBJ2-3; TRBD1 is a possible D gene (5 bases). Germline CDR1 reads MNHEY; CDR2 reads SVGEGT. The V gene lost 3 bases and the J gene lost 2 bases, with 12 bases spanning the gap. The length of the CDR3 is 15 residues.

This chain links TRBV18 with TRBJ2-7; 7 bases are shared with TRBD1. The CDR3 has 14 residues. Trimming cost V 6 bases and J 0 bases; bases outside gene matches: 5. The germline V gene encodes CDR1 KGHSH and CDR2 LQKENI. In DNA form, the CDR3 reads TGTGCCAGCTCGCGGACAGGTCTCTCCTACGAGCAGTACTTC. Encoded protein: CASSRTGLSYEQYF.

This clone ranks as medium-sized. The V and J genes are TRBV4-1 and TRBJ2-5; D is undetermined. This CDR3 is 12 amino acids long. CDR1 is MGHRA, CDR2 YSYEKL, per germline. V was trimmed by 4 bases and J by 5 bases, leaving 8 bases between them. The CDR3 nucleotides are TGCGCCAGCAGCCTCGATGGCGAGACCCAGTACTTC. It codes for CASSLDGETQYF.

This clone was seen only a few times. The CDR3 spells CASSLAQIDTGELFF. CDR3 coding DNA: TGTGCCAGCAGCTTAGCACAAATCGACACCGGGGAGCTGTTTTTT. This sequence joins TRBV7-2 and TRBJ2-2; D gene unclear. V dropped 0 bases and J dropped 3 bases, with 8 bases sitting between them. The CDR3 contains 15 residues. Germline loops: CDR1 SGHTA, CDR2 FQGNSA. Based on the CDR3 plus reference TRBV7-2 and TRBJ2-2, the full variable domain is GAGVSQSPSNKVTEKGKDVELRCDPISGHTALYWYRQSLGQGLEFLIYFQGNSAPDKSGLPSDRFSAERTGGSVSTLTIQRTQQEDSAVYLCASSLAQIDTGELFFGEGSRLTVL.

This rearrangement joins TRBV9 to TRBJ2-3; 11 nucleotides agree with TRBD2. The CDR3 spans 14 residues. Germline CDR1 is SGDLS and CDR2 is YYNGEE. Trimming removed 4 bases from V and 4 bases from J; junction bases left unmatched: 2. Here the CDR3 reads CASSPGLAADTQYF. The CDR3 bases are TGTGCCAGCAGCCCGGGACTAGCGGCAGATACGCAGTATTTT.

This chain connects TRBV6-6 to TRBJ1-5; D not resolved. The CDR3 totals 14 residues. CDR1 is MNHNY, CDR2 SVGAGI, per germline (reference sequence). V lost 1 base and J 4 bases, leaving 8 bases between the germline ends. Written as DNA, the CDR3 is TGTGCCAGCAGTTACTTGCCAGAAAATCAGCCCCAGCATTTT. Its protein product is CASSYLPENQPQHF.

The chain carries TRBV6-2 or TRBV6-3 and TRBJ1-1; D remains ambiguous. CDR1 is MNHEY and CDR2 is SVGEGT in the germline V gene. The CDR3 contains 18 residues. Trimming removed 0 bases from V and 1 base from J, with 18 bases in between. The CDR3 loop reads CASSYSSMRVSPNTEAFF. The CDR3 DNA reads TGTGCCAGCAGTTACTCGAGCATGAGGGTTTCTCCGAACACTGAAGCTTTCTTT.

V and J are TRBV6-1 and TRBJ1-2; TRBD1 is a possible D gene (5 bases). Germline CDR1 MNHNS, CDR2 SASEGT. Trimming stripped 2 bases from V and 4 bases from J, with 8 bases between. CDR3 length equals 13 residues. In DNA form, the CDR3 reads TGTGCCAGCAGTGAAAGACAGATCTATGGCTACACCTTC. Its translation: CASSERQIYGYTF.